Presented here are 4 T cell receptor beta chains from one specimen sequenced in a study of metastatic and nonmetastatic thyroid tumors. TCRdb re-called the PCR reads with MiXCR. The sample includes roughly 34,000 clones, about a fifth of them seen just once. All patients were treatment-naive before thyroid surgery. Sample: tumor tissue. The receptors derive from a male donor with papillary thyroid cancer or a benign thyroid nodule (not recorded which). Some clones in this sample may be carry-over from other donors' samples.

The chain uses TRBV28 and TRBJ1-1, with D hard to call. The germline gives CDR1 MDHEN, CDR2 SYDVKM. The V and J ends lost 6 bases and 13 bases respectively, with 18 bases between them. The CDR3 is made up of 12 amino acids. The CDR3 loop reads CASSYDITQDFF. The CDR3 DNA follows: TGTGCCAGCAGCTACGACATCACGCAAGATTTCTTT.

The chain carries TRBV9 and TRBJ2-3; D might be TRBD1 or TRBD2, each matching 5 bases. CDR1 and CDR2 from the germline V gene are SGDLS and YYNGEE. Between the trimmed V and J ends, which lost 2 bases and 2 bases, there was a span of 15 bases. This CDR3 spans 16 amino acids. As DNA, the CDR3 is TGTGCCAGCAGCGTCGGGTGGGACCCCTTCACAGATACGCAGTATTTT. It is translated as CASSVGWDPFTDTQYF.

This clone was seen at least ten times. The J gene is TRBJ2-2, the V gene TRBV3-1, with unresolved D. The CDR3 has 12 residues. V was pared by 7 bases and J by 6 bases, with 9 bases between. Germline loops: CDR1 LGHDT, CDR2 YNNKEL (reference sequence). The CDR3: CASTTLAGELFF. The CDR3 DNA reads TGTGCCAGCACCACTTTGGCCGGGGAGCTGTTTTTT.

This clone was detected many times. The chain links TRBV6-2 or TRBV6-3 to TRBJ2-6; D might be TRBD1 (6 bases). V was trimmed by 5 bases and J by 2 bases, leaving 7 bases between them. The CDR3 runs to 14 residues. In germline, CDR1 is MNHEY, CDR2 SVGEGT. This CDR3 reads CASSTGPGANVLTF. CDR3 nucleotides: TGTGCCAGCAGTACAGGGCCTGGGGCCAACGTCCTGACTTTC.